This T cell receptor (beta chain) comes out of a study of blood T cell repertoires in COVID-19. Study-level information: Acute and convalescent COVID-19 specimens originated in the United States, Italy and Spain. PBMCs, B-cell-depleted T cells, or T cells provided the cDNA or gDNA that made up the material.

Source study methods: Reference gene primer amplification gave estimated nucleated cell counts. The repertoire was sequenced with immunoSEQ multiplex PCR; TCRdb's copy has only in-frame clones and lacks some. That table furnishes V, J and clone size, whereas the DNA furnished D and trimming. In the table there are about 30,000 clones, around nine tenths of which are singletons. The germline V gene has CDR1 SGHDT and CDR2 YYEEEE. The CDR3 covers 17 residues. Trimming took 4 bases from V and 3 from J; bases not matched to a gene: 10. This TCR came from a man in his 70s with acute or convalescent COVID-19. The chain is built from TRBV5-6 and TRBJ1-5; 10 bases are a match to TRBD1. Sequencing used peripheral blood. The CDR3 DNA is TGTGCCAGCAGCGTGGACCGGGACAGGGGTTCCAATCAGCCCCAGCATTTT. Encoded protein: CASSVDRDRGSNQPQHF.